This entry is about one T cell receptor beta chain. Per the authors' pipeline: Amplification with reference gene primers provided the estimates of nucleated cell counts. Using immunoSEQ multiplex PCR, the repertoire was profiled, and TCRdb retains in-frame clones only, with some absent. V, J and clone size were drawn from that table, and D and trimming were deduced from the DNA. The sample yields tens of thousands of clones, 82% seen once. The entry originates in a study of blood T cell repertoires in COVID-19. Study-wide background: Samples of COVID-19 (acute and convalescent) were obtained from the United States, Italy and Spain.

The germline V gene encodes CDR1 SGHAT and CDR2 FQNNGV. The germline V and J ends were trimmed by 3 bases and 4 bases, with 9 bases remaining between them. This CDR3 comprises 13 residues. The material sequenced was peripheral blood. The gene calls are TRBV11-2 and TRBJ1-2; maybe TRBD1 (5 bases). The sequence was obtained from a man between 45 and 60 years old with active or convalescent COVID-19. The CDR3 nucleotides are TGTGCCAGCAGCTTTGGGGGGATCTATGGCTACACCTTC. Its translation is CASSFGGIYGYTF.